The 8 T cell receptor beta chains reported below all come from one sample, sequenced in a study of graft-versus-host responses after intestinal transplantation. Produced via immunoSEQ multiplex PCR; TCRdb's table is partial and in-frame only. Among 75,000 to 100,000 clones, around 83% were seen once, and the ten largest hold roughly a sixth. Their target antigens are unknown. The material sequenced was unstimulated CD8+ T cells sorted from spleen or lymph node cells, taken before intestinal transplant. Source of these receptors: a human donor who received an intestinal transplant.

This clone was seen a handful of times. The CDR3 DNA sequence: TGTGCCAGCAGCTTGGAGGGACAGTACACCGGGGAGCTGTTTTTT. It encodes CASSLEGQYTGELFF. The chain is built from TRBV5-4 and TRBJ2-2, with 7 nucleotides matching TRBD1. V was pared by 0 bases and J by 3 bases, with 2 bases of the junction left unmatched. Germline CDR1 is SGHNT and CDR2 is YYREEE (reference sequence). The CDR3 has 15 amino acids.

V is TRBV7-9 and J is TRBJ2-3, with a weak D call TRBD2 (7 bases). The V and J ends lost 3 bases and 2 bases respectively, with 18 bases between them. CDR3 size: 17 residues. The germline V gene encodes CDR1 SEHNR and CDR2 FQNEAQ (reference sequence). CDR3 loop: CASSFPAAGAVTDTQYF. The DNA for the CDR3 is TGTGCCAGCAGCTTTCCCGCGGCGGGGGCAGTCACAGATACGCAGTATTTT.

DNA for the CDR3: TGTGCCACCAGCAGAGACCCCCCTTGGTTGGCAGGGGGCACAGATACGCAGTATTTT. This gives the protein CATSRDPPWLAGGTDTQYF. The chain is built from TRBV15 and TRBJ2-3; possibly TRBD1 for D (6 bases). There are 19 residues in the CDR3. Trimming removed 0 bases at V and 1 base at J, with 20 bases between. Germline CDR1 is LNHNV and CDR2 is YYDKDF (reference sequence).

J is TRBJ1-2 and V is TRBV30; possible D gene TRBD1, 5 bases. Trimming pared 0 bases from V and 4 bases from J, leaving 12 bases between. The CDR3 length is 14 residues. In germline, CDR1 is GTSNPN, CDR2 SVGIG (reference sequence). The CDR3 nucleotides are TGTGCCTGGAGTGTACTTGGGGGATTCTATGGCTACACCTTC. The encoded protein is CAWSVLGGFYGYTF. Using reference TRBV30 and TRBJ1-2 for the parts outside the CDR3, the full variable domain is SQTIHQWPATLVQPVGSPLSLECTVEGTSNPNLYWYRQAAGRGLQLLFYSVGIGQISSEVPQNLSASRPQDRQFILSSKKLLLSDSGFYLCAWSVLGGFYGYTFGSGTRLTVV.

The V and J genes are TRBV6-1 and TRBJ2-3; no clear D. This CDR3 spans 18 amino acids. V lost 1 base to trimming and J lost 0 bases, with 17 bases between them. Germline V gives CDR1 MNHNS, CDR2 SASEGT. The DNA for the CDR3 is TGTGCCAGCAGTGAAGATATAGGACCGAGCCCTAGCACAGATACGCAGTATTTT. Residues: CASSEDIGPSPSTDTQYF.

This sequence joins TRBV10-2 and TRBJ1-5; 7 nucleotides agree with TRBD1. The CDR3 totals 15 residues. From germline, CDR1 is WSHSY and CDR2 SAAADI. The V segment lost 4 bases and the J segment 2 bases; nucleotides outside the gene matches: 5. The CDR3 nucleotides are TGCGCCAGCAGTGCCGGGACAGTGGGCAATCAGCCCCAGCATTTT. Protein product: CASSAGTVGNQPQHF.

This sequence joins TRBV5-7 and TRBJ2-3, with TRBD1 matching 7 bases. TRBV5-7 is flagged as an ORF with uncertain function. Trimming at V came to 0 bases and at J to 1 base, leaving 2 bases not matched to a gene. CDR3 length equals 15 residues. The CDR3, as DNA: TGTGCCAGCAGCTTGGAAGGACAGGGCACAGATACGCAGTATTTT. Translating gives CASSLEGQGTDTQYF.

Points on this clone: The same CDR3 can be traced to other DNA sequences in this sample. The rearrangement links TRBV2 to TRBJ2-7; D might be TRBD1 (6 bases). This CDR3 is 18 amino acids long. V lost 3 bases to trimming and J lost 0 bases, with 21 bases between them. Per the germline V gene, CDR1 is SNHLY and CDR2 is FYNNEI. CDR3 coding DNA: TGTGCCAGCAGTGAGGTGGTGCTGCACAGGGCCATCTCCTACGAGCAGTACTTC. Its protein product is CASSEVVLHRAISYEQYF.